These T cell receptor beta chains were read from a single sample in a study of CD8 T cells in ankylosing spondylitis. Each CDR3 protein is one row after TCRdb ran MiXCR on the 5' RACE reads. Of approximately 500,000 distinct CDR3 sequences listed, 9.5% to 15% were seen once; the top ten hold about 6.8%. The sequencing sample was made of blood, either unsorted or a sorted T cell fraction (not recorded which). These receptors were collected from a male donor with ankylosing spondylitis. CDR3s leave out the opening cysteine and the closing phenylalanine or tryptophan. D genes are given only for firm matches.

D	V	J	CDR3
NA	TRBV29-1	TRBJ2-5	SGGGREETQY
NA	TRBV12-3/TRBV12-4	TRBJ1-2	ASSGRRNYGYT
TRBD1	TRBV7-2	TRBJ1-3	ASSSTGTAGNTIY
NA	TRBV5-4	TRBJ1-2	ASSPGTSEVYGYT
NA	TRBV28	TRBJ2-3	ASSLAITDTQY
NA	TRBV6-2/TRBV6-3	TRBJ2-7	ASSTPSANRYEQY
TRBD2	TRBV12-3/TRBV12-4	TRBJ2-1	ASSLRTSGRYNEQF
TRBD1	TRBV7-2	TRBJ1-2	ASSRDRGAYGYT
NA	TRBV13	TRBJ2-1	ASSAGSEQF
NA	TRBV10-1	TRBJ2-1	ASSELNEQNNEQF
TRBD2	TRBV7-9	TRBJ2-7	ASSTASGSLNEQY
NA	TRBV5-1	TRBJ1-5	ASSLRGERNQPQH
NA	TRBV7-2	TRBJ2-3	ASSSLESSTDTQY
TRBD2	TRBV29-1	TRBJ2-4	SVASGLAKNIQY
TRBD1	TRBV12-3/TRBV12-4	TRBJ1-6	ASSYDRGNSPLH
TRBD1	TRBV4-1	TRBJ1-5	ASSQRAGGINQPQH
TRBD1	TRBV5-1	TRBJ1-1	ASSLEGGYTEAF
NA	TRBV6-1	TRBJ2-5	ASSDPGPETQY
NA	TRBV29-1	TRBJ1-1	SVGMGRTEAF
TRBD1	TRBV7-2	TRBJ1-6	ASSAGQGSWSPLH
NA	TRBV5-6	TRBJ2-2	ASSPGVLRYTGELF
TRBD1	TRBV12-3/TRBV12-4	TRBJ1-2	ASRKQGATGYT
NA	TRBV24-1	TRBJ2-1	ATSDLQRYDGDNEQF
NA	TRBV2	TRBJ1-6	ASSDSSHYNSPLH
NA	TRBV3-1	TRBJ1-3	ASSQEVPTSGNTIY
NA	TRBV15	TRBJ2-1	ATSRGGSLNEQF
NA	TRBV7-9	TRBJ2-1	ASLAASSYIEQF
TRBD2	TRBV5-6	TRBJ2-1	ASSLFAGGTNEQF
TRBD2	TRBV2	TRBJ2-7	ASSEEAGGTYEQY
TRBD1	TRBV12-3/TRBV12-4	TRBJ1-5	ASSFGTGGQPQH
NA	TRBV20-1	TRBJ2-6	SASLARASGANVLT
NA	TRBV19	TRBJ1-3	ASRDRSASGNTIY
NA	TRBV12-3/TRBV12-4	TRBJ2-2	ASIPFPRGLTGELF
TRBD1	TRBV12-3/TRBV12-4	TRBJ2-7	ASSLISGQGAYEQY
TRBD2	TRBV29-1	TRBJ2-3	SAKGLAGGNHPSTDTQY
NA	TRBV27	TRBJ2-1	ASSTRGGFVYNEQF
TRBD1	TRBV29-1	TRBJ2-1	SVLGGQGVYNEQF
NA	TRBV6-4	TRBJ2-1	ASSDSENEQF
NA	TRBV29-1	TRBJ1-1	SVLKGGGGTEAF
NA	TRBV29-1	TRBJ2-3	SVRPGAPTDTQY
NA	TRBV5-1	TRBJ2-1	ASSVPRVTEDEQF
TRBD1	TRBV6-1	TRBJ1-2	ASSRTGAFSPYGYT
NA	TRBV9	TRBJ2-1	ASSVSEASYNEQF
NA	TRBV29-1	TRBJ1-5	SVAGGLGQPQH
NA	TRBV3-1	TRBJ2-1	ASSVLVSEQF
NA	TRBV4-2	TRBJ1-4	ASSQEGVGEKLF
NA	TRBV5-1	TRBJ2-5	ASSSNQETQY
TRBD2	TRBV7-7	TRBJ2-1	ASSLAGGFDEQF
NA	TRBV20-1	TRBJ2-4	SSGDPKGNIQY
TRBD2	TRBV3-1	TRBJ2-1	ASSQGLARNEQF